Below are 18 T cell receptor beta chains sequenced from a single sample in a study of human T cells and chemical hapten exposure. Time point of the sample: patch test 1, 2 weeks after DPC sensitization. This sample's treatment: therapeutic diphenylcyclopropenone sensitization with weekly scalp DPC. TCRdb passed the RACE reads through MiXCR, listing each CDR3 protein once. The sample includes fewer than 400,000 distinct CDR3 sequences, roughly 6.9% seen only once; the top ten take around 8.2%. The sequences come from whole blood, collected in connection with sensitization to the hapten diphenylcyclopropenone (DPC). These receptors were collected from a woman aged 18-29 years with alopecia areata. Some clones in this sample may be carry-over from other donors' samples.

Ten or more counts support this clonotype. The V and J genes are TRBV24-1 and TRBJ2-5, with D perhaps matching TRBD1 (6 bases). This CDR3 contains 13 residues. V lost 9 bases, J lost 2 bases, and 12 bases lay in between. Germline lookup yields CDR1 KGHDR and CDR2 SFDVKD. CDR3 protein: CATQDRVQETQYF. CDR3 bases: TGTGCCACCCAGGACAGAGTGCAAGAGACCCAGTACTTC.

This clonotype showed up many times. V gene TRBV10-3 combines with J gene TRBJ1-1; D is unclear. The CDR3 is made up of 14 amino acids. Germline V gene sequence: CDR1 ENHRY, CDR2 SYGVKD. Deletions cut 4 bases from V and 4 bases from J, with 13 bases between. CDR3 sequence: CAISVDRDSTEAFF. The CDR3 DNA reads TGTGCCATCAGTGTTGATCGGGATAGCACTGAAGCTTTCTTT.

This clonotype was seen many times. The CDR3 is CSVEDGAATDTQYF. The CDR3 DNA reads TGCAGCGTTGAAGACGGAGCGGCAACAGATACGCAGTATTTT. The chain uses TRBV29-1 and TRBJ2-3; D is possibly TRBD2 (5 bases). Germline CDR1 is SQVTM and CDR2 is ANQGSEA. Trimming removed 0 bases from V and 3 bases from J, with 10 bases in between. The CDR3 sequence is 14 residues long.

This clonotype was seen a few times. The V and J genes are TRBV14 and TRBJ2-3; unclear D gene. This CDR3 spans 12 amino acids. CDR1 is SGHDN and CDR2 is FVKESK in the germline V gene. V was clipped by 3 bases and J by 6 bases, with 7 bases between them. This CDR3 is CASSHRPDTQYF. As DNA, the CDR3 is TGTGCCAGCAGCCACCGGCCCGATACGCAGTATTTT.

This chain joins TRBV12-3 or TRBV12-4 and TRBJ1-1; TRBD1 might be the D (5 bases). V was pared by 7 bases and J by 10 bases, with 19 bases between. This CDR3 spans 13 amino acids. The CDR3: CASTPAGSLSAFF. In nucleotides, the CDR3 is TGTGCCAGCACCCCTGCAGGGTCTCTTTCAGCTTTCTTT.

This chain links TRBV9 with TRBJ2-7, with TRBD2 matching over 8 bases. Germline V CDR1 and CDR2: SGDLS, YYNGEE. The CDR3 extends over 14 amino acids. The junction had 5 bases not matched to a gene; V was cut back by 3 bases and J by 3 bases. CDR3 nucleotides: TGTGCCAGCAGCGAGGGGCTAGCGGGCTACGAGCAGTACTTC. Encoded protein: CASSEGLAGYEQYF. Based on the CDR3 plus reference TRBV9 and TRBJ2-7, the full variable domain is DSGVTQTPKHLITATGQRVTLRCSPRSGDLSVYWYQQSLDQGLQFLIQYYNGEERAKGNILERFSAQQFPDLHSELNLSSLELGDSALYFCASSEGLAGYEQYFGPGTRLTVT.

The table lists this clonotype with many counts. The chain recombines TRBV7-9 with TRBJ2-3; D is undetermined. The V gene lost 2 bases and the J gene lost 0 bases, with 6 bases spanning the gap. The CDR3 consists of 14 residues. The germline gives CDR1 SEHNR, CDR2 FQNEAQ (reference sequence). CDR3 nucleotides: TGTGCCAGCAGCTTAACGTACAGCACAGATACGCAGTATTTT. Residues: CASSLTYSTDTQYF. The complete variable domain, with remaining parts taken from reference TRBV7-9 and TRBJ2-3, reads DTGVSQNPRHKITKRGQNVTFRCDPISEHNRLYWYRQTLGQGPEFLTYFQNEAQLEKSRLLSDRFSAERPKGSFSTLEIQRTEQGDSAMYLCASSLTYSTDTQYFGPGTRLTVL.

This sequence joins TRBV13 and TRBJ2-1; tentative D call: TRBD1 (6 bases). Trimming took off 7 bases at V and 7 bases at J, with 14 bases between the two ends. CDR1 is PRHDT, CDR2 FYEKMQ, per germline (reference sequence). CDR3 length equals 13 residues. CDR3 in DNA: TGTGCCAGCACAGGGGATTTAAAGAATGAGCAGTTCTTC. Amino acids: CASTGDLKNEQFF.

This chain uses TRBV6-5 with TRBJ1-1, with D uncertain. There are 13 residues in the CDR3. The germline V gene encodes CDR1 MNHEY and CDR2 SVGAGI. With 8 bases removed from V and 1 base from J, the gap between germline ends came to 11 bases. CDR3 sequence reads: CASARLTNTEAFF. CDR3 DNA: TGTGCCAGCGCTAGGCTTACGAACACTGAAGCTTTCTTT.

This clonotype appeared a few times. This chain joins TRBV18 and TRBJ1-1; weak D call: TRBD1 (5 bases). V lost 3 bases and J lost 7, with 15 bases in between. The germline gives CDR1 KGHSH, CDR2 LQKENI. The CDR3 runs to 14 residues. DNA for the CDR3: TGTGCCAGCTCACCTGAAACGGGGCGGAGTGAAGCTTTCTTT. Encoded protein: CASSPETGRSEAFF.

With respect to this clonotype: Just one base apart from a much larger clone, this may be a read error. The chain joins TRBV7-9 to TRBJ2-7; 10 positions agree with TRBD2. The germline gives CDR1 SEHNR, CDR2 FQNEAQ (reference sequence). This CDR3 is 15 amino acids long. V lost 7 bases, J lost 7 bases, and 13 bases stayed unmatched. CDR3 in amino acids: CASTYPAGGPWEQYF. The CDR3 coding sequence is TGTGCCAGCACCTACCCAGCGGGGGGGCCCTGGGAGCAGTACTTC.

This clonotype showed up just a few times. V gene TRBV7-9 combines with J gene TRBJ1-1, with D possibly being TRBD1 (6 bases). The CDR3 consists of 18 residues. From germline, CDR1 is SEHNR and CDR2 FQNEAQ (reference sequence). The V and J ends lost 1 base and 2 bases respectively, with 20 bases between them. The CDR3, as DNA: TGTGCCAGCAGCTTAGTATCACCCGGGCAGGGGTTTAACACTGAAGCTTTCTTT. It yields the protein CASSLVSPGQGFNTEAFF.

This rearrangement joins TRBV6-1 to TRBJ2-7; TRBD2 agrees at 8 bases. Germline loops: CDR1 MNHNS, CDR2 SASEGT. The CDR3 totals 14 residues. V was pared by 10 bases and J by 2 bases, with 10 bases of the junction left unmatched. Here the CDR3 DNA reads TGTGCCATCGCGCATCCGGGACTAGCCTACGAGCAGTACTTC. Translation gives CAIAHPGLAYEQYF.

The table lists this clonotype with a few counts. The chain joins TRBV7-2 to TRBJ2-1; D tentatively reads TRBD1 or TRBD2 (6 bases each). The CDR3 totals 12 residues. Germline V gives CDR1 SGHTA, CDR2 FQGNSA. The V gene lost 3 bases and the J gene lost 8 bases, with 8 bases spanning the gap. DNA of the CDR3: TGTGCCAGCAGCTTGGAGGGGGATGAGCAGTTCTTC. It specifies CASSLEGDEQFF. The whole variable domain, remainder taken from reference TRBV7-2 and TRBJ2-1, is GAGVSQSPSNKVTEKGKDVELRCDPISGHTALYWYRQSLGQGLEFLIYFQGNSAPDKSGLPSDRFSAERTGGSVSTLTIQRTQQEDSAVYLCASSLEGDEQFFGPGTRLTVL.

The rearrangement joins TRBV20-1 to TRBJ1-5; no firm D call. V lost 0 bases and J 0 bases, leaving 9 bases between the germline ends. This CDR3 region has 15 residues. Germline V CDR1 and CDR2: DFQATT, SNEGSKA (reference sequence). The CDR3 loop reads CSARDRVYSNQPQHF. CDR3 DNA sequence: TGCAGTGCTAGAGATCGAGTTTATAGCAATCAGCCCCAGCATTTT.

This clonotype has ten or more counts. The chain joins TRBV27 to TRBJ1-6, with unresolved D. The CDR3 contains 12 residues. Per the germline V gene, CDR1 is MNHEY and CDR2 is SMNVEV (reference sequence). Between the trimmed V and J ends, which lost 2 bases and 7 bases, there was a span of 3 bases. The CDR3 spells CASSLQNSPLHF. CDR3 nucleotides: TGTGCCAGCAGTTTACAGAATTCACCCCTCCACTTT.

This clonotype has only a few counts. V is TRBV6-5 and J is TRBJ2-7; 7 nucleotides match TRBD1. Germline V CDR1 and CDR2: MNHEY, SVGAGI. CDR3 length equals 17 residues. Germline trimming cut 0 bases from V and 0 bases from J; bases unmatched to any gene: 8. The CDR3 coding sequence is TGTGCCAGCAGTTACTCGGTGAGGGACAGTCTCTCCTACGAGCAGTACTTC. Encoded protein: CASSYSVRDSLSYEQYF.

In its sample, this clonotype was seen many times. The rearrangement joins TRBV6-6 to TRBJ2-5; TRBD2 aligns across 8 bases. The junction had 8 bases not matched to a gene; V was cut back by 2 bases and J by 9 bases. The CDR3 runs 14 residues. The germline CDR1 and CDR2 sequences are MNHNY and SVGAGI (reference sequence). The DNA for the CDR3 is TGTGCCAGCAGTTACCCAACGGGGGGGGAGGCCCAGTACTTC. It encodes CASSYPTGGEAQYF.